This entry is about one TCR beta chain. In the authors' workflow: Cell counts per sample came from amplifying reference gene primers. The assay was immunoSEQ multiplex PCR, and TCRdb's table has in-frame clones only and misses some. The V and J calls and clone size are taken from that table; D and trimming were inferred from the DNA. The sample has about 210,000 clones; 70% to 90% are singletons. The germline V and J ends were trimmed by 3 bases and 2 bases, with 15 bases remaining between them. This CDR3 region has 15 residues. Germline values: CDR1 DFQATT, CDR2 SNEGSKA (reference sequence). These data originate in a study of blood T cell repertoires in COVID-19. About the study: From the United States, Italy and Spain came samples of acute and convalescent COVID-19. PBMCs, B-cell-depleted T cells, or T cells were the source of the cDNA or gDNA that made up the material.

The sequence was obtained from a young man with active or convalescent COVID-19. The chain combines TRBV20-1 with TRBJ2-3, with D possibly TRBD1 on 5 matching bases. Sequencing was carried out using peripheral blood. CDR3 in amino acids: CSASPIGALTDTQYF. The CDR3 DNA follows: TGCAGTGCTAGTCCCATAGGGGCCCTCACAGATACGCAGTATTTT.